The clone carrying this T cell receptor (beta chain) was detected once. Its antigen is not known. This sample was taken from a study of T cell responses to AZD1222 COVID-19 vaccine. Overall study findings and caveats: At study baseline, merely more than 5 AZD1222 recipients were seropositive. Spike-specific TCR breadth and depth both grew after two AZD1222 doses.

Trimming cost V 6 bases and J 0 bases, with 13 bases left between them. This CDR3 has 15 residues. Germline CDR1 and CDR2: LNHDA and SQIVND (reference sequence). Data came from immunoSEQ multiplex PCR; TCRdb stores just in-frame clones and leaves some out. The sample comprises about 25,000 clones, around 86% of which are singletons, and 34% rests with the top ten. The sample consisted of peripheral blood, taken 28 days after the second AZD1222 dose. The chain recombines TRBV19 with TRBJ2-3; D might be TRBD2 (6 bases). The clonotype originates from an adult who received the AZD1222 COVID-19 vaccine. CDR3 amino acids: CASRSGLHSTDTQYF. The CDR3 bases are TGTGCCAGTAGGTCGGGACTTCATAGCACAGATACGCAGTATTTT. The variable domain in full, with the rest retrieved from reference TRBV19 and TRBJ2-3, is DGGITQSPKYLFRKEGQNVTLSCEQNLNHDAMYWYRQDPGQGLRLIYYSQIVNDFQKGDIAEGYSVSREKKESFPLTVTSAQKNPTAFYLCASRSGLHSTDTQYFGPGTRLTVL.